The 26 T cell receptor beta chains in this list originate from one sample, sequenced in a study of blood T cell repertoires in COVID-19. The assay was immunoSEQ multiplex PCR, and TCRdb's table has in-frame clones only and misses some. Counted here are fewer than 300,000 clones, roughly 80% occurring once; the ten biggest clones make up 4.5% to 6%. Material: PBMCs or T cells enriched from blood (not recorded which). The receptor source for this set is a man aged 40-55 years who had been exposed to COVID-19.

The gene calls are TRBV18 and TRBJ1-2; no reliable D call. V lost 2 bases to trimming and J lost 6 bases, with 13 bases between them. Germline V lookup: CDR1 KGHSH, CDR2 LQKENI. This CDR3 spans 14 amino acids. CDR3 nucleotide sequence: TGTGCCAGCTCACCATCTAATCTGGTAGATGGCTACACCTTC. Translating gives CASSPSNLVDGYTF.

A note on this clone: It is likely a read error, because the conserved phenylalanine at the end of the CDR3 is missing. The DNA is omitted, as the CDR3 cannot be located on it reliably, and the CDR3 follows TCRdb's listing. The V call is TRBV29-1, the J call TRBJ1-1; TRBD1, as called in the table, went unchecked against the DNA. CDR1 and CDR2 (germline): SQVTM, ANQGSEA. The CDR3 is made up of 13 amino acids, end residues included. CDR3 sequence: CSVEGQGAPLFSI.

CDR3 loop: CASSISSGGTYEQYF. The CDR3 coding sequence is TGTGCCAGTAGTATATCTAGCGGGGGTACCTACGAGCAGTACTTC. The chain employs TRBV19 and TRBJ2-7, with 10 positions matching TRBD2. Germline CDR1 reads LNHDA; CDR2 reads SQIVND (reference sequence). The CDR3 totals 15 residues. The V segment lost 2 bases and the J segment 2 bases; nucleotides outside the gene matches: 3.

Notes on this clone: Germline is not matched at one junction end, which may reflect a read error. This chain links TRBV5-6 with TRBJ2-7; either TRBD1 or TRBD2 may fit D (6 bases each). The length of the CDR3 is 12 residues. Germline V lookup: CDR1 SGHDT, CDR2 YYEEEE. CDR3 sequence reads: CASRLGAGEQYF. The CDR3 DNA sequence: TGTGCCAGCAGGTTGGGGGCGGGGGAGCAGTACTTC.

The rearrangement links TRBV2 to TRBJ1-5, with 7 bases fitting TRBD1. This CDR3 comprises 17 residues. Germline V gene sequence: CDR1 SNHLY, CDR2 FYNNEI. Trimming at V came to 2 bases and at J to 4 bases, leaving 11 bases not matched to a gene. The CDR3 reads CASSEPKTGDSNQPQHF. CDR3 DNA: TGTGCCAGCAGTGAACCAAAAACAGGGGATTCTAATCAGCCCCAGCATTTT. The whole variable domain, filled in from reference TRBV2 and TRBJ1-5, reads EPEVTQTPSHQVTQMGQEVILRCVPISNHLYFYWYRQILGQKVEFLVSFYNNEISEKSEIFDDQFSVERPDGSNFTLKIRSTKLEDSAMYFCASSEPKTGDSNQPQHFGDGTRLSIL.

The chain recombines TRBV6-6 with TRBJ1-1; D is possibly TRBD1 (6 bases). V lost 2 bases and J lost 7, with 8 bases in between. The CDR3 is 12 amino acids. Per germline, CDR1 MNHNY and CDR2 SVGAGI (reference sequence). The CDR3 reads CASSYGTLEAFF. The CDR3, as DNA: TGTGCCAGCAGTTACGGGACACTTGAAGCTTTCTTT.

This chain links TRBV18 with TRBJ1-2; maybe TRBD1 (5 bases). The CDR3 covers 14 residues. CDR1 and CDR2 from the germline V gene are KGHSH and LQKENI. V lost 3 bases and J lost 7, with 15 bases in between. CDR3 sequence (DNA): TGTGCCAGCTCACCCTCGGGAGGGGCCCCTGGCTACACCTTC. Translation gives CASSPSGGAPGYTF.

V gene TRBV7-9 combines with J gene TRBJ2-3, with a weak D call TRBD1 (6 bases). This CDR3 is built from 15 residues. Looked up from germline, CDR1 is SEHNR and CDR2 is FQNEAQ (reference sequence). Trimming took off 2 bases at V and 10 bases at J, with 19 bases between the two ends. The CDR3 loop reads CASSLSSTGPGPQYF. The CDR3 DNA sequence: TGTGCCAGCAGCTTATCCTCTACAGGGCCTGGGCCGCAGTATTTT.

V usage is TRBV21-1 and J usage is TRBJ2-7; the DNA was not compared with TRBD1, the D call given in the table. TRBV21-1 is a pseudogene. This CDR3 spans 13 amino acids. The chain's CDR3 is CASYKTGDYEQYF. The CDR3 bases are TGTGCCAGTTACAAGACAGGAGACTACGAGCAGTACTTC.

The chain joins TRBV29-1 to TRBJ2-1; 9 bases agree with TRBD1. The V gene end was trimmed by 7 bases and the J gene end by 6 bases; junction bases not matched to a gene: 4. The CDR3 consists of 12 residues. Germline-derived CDR1 and CDR2 are SQVTM and ANQGSEA. The CDR3, as DNA: TGCAGCGCAAGACAGGGGGTCAATGAGCAGTTCTTC. This encodes CSARQGVNEQFF.

The sample holds a few counts of this clone. V is TRBV30 and J is TRBJ1-2, with D possibly being TRBD1 (6 bases). V was cut by 4 bases and J by 4 bases, with 16 bases left in between. There are 14 residues in the CDR3. In germline, CDR1 is GTSNPN, CDR2 SVGIG (reference sequence). CDR3 amino acids: CAWNYQGLVYGYTF. As DNA, the CDR3 is TGTGCCTGGAACTATCAGGGGTTGGTCTATGGCTACACCTTC.

The V call is TRBV9, the J call TRBJ1-2; D not certain. Germline V gene data show CDR1 as SGDLS and CDR2 as YYNGEE. V lost 0 bases to trimming and J lost 5 bases, with 11 bases between them. CDR3 length: 14 amino acids. Written as DNA, the CDR3 is TGTGCCAGCAGCGTAGACCTAGGCCAATATGGCTACACCTTC. The encoded protein is CASSVDLGQYGYTF.

The rearrangement joins TRBV6-5 to TRBJ1-1; TRBD1 is a possible D gene (6 bases). Trimming took off 6 bases at V and 2 bases at J, with 10 bases between the two ends. CDR1 and CDR2 from the germline V gene are MNHEY and SVGAGI. The CDR3 consists of 13 residues. The CDR3, as DNA: TGTGCCAGCAGACAGGGTTTTAACACTGAAGCTTTCTTT. Amino acids: CASRQGFNTEAFF.

CDR3 nucleotides: TGTGCCATCCGCCACAGAGAAGGCACAGATACGCAGTATTTT. Translated: CAIRHREGTDTQYF. J is TRBJ2-3 and V is TRBV10-3, with no clear D. Trimming shortened V by 8 bases and J by 1 base, and 13 bases separated the two germline ends. The CDR3 extends over 14 amino acids. Germline V gene sequence: CDR1 ENHRY, CDR2 SYGVKD.

This chain joins TRBV10-2 and TRBJ2-7, with 7 bases matching TRBD2. The V gene's germline CDR1 is WSHSY and CDR2 SAAADI. The junction had 16 bases not matched to a gene; V was cut back by 8 bases and J by 0 bases. CDR3 length equals 17 residues. The CDR3 DNA follows: TGCGCCAGCCGAGCCGTTGGGGGGGGTCCCCACTCCTACGAGCAGTACTTC. Encoded protein: CASRAVGGGPHSYEQYF.

This chain uses TRBV5-1 with TRBJ2-7; the match to TRBD1 covers 9 bases. V lost 3 bases and J lost 5; bases outside the gene matches: 6. This CDR3 comprises 14 residues. Germline assignment: CDR1 SGHRS and CDR2 YFSETQ. This CDR3 reads CASSSGTGMDEQYF. Here the CDR3 DNA reads TGCGCCAGCAGCTCCGGGACAGGGATGGACGAGCAGTACTTC. The variable domain in full, with the rest retrieved from reference TRBV5-1 and TRBJ2-7, is KAGVTQTPRYLIKTRGQQVTLSCSPISGHRSVSWYQQTPGQGLQFLFEYFSETQRNKGNFPGRFSGRQFSNSRSEMNVSTLELGDSALYLCASSSGTGMDEQYFGPGTRLTVT.

The chain has TRBV7-9 and TRBJ2-7; the match to TRBD2 covers 13 bases. This CDR3 contains 17 residues. Germline CDR1 is SEHNR and CDR2 is FQNEAQ (reference sequence). J lost 2 bases, V lost 5 bases, and 9 bases had no gene match. CDR3 sequence (DNA): TGTGCCAGCAGCAACGGACTAGCGGGAGAATTTACCTACGAGCAGTACTTC. Translated, it gives CASSNGLAGEFTYEQYF.

The chain joins TRBV2 to TRBJ1-3; no reliable D call. V gave up 4 bases and J gave up 4 bases, with 11 bases separating them. The CDR3 length is 14 residues. Germline values: CDR1 SNHLY, CDR2 FYNNEI. CDR3 amino acids: CASSGSLVGNTIYF. CDR3 bases: TGTGCCAGCAGTGGGAGTCTAGTGGGAAACACCATATATTTT.

This clone was recorded only once. The germline gene is not matched at one end of the junction; a read error may be the cause. This chain's CDR3 is CASSSLGQGNEELFF. In nucleotides, the CDR3 is TGTGCCAGCAGTTCCCTAGGACAGGGGAATGAAGAACTGTTTTTT. The chain has TRBV6-5 and TRBJ1-4; the match to TRBD1 covers 9 bases. Germline CDR1 is MNHEY and CDR2 is SVGAGI. There are 15 residues in the CDR3.

V is TRBV12-5 and J is TRBJ2-7; TRBD2 aligns across 11 bases. CDR1 and CDR2 from the germline V gene are LGHNT and FRNRAP. Trimming cost V 5 bases and J 2 bases; bases outside gene matches: 8. The CDR3 extends over 16 amino acids. In nucleotides, the CDR3 is TGTGCTAGTGGTCCAACCTCGGGACTAGCGGCCTACGAGCAGTACTTC. Protein product: CASGPTSGLAAYEQYF.

This clone was counted a single time. This rearrangement joins TRBV5-8 to TRBJ2-1; TRBD2 matches 7 bases. The germline V gene has CDR1 SGHTS and CDR2 YDEGEE. J lost 3 bases, V lost 4 bases, and 10 bases had no gene match. This CDR3 is 16 amino acids long. This CDR3 is CASSLLSGLIYNEQFF. CDR3 nucleotides: TGTGCCAGCAGCCTCCTATCGGGACTAATCTACAATGAGCAGTTCTTC.

This clone was detected only a few times. V and J are TRBV11-2 and TRBJ1-6; D perhaps matches TRBD1 (5 bases). Trimming pared 1 base from V and 9 bases from J, leaving 10 bases between. Germline V CDR1 and CDR2: SGHAT, FQNNGV. There are 14 residues in the CDR3. The CDR3 nucleotides read TGTGCCAGCAGCTTAGGGCAGGGTAGTTCACCCCTCCACTTT. Translated, it gives CASSLGQGSSPLHF.

The rearrangement joins TRBV6-5 to TRBJ1-1; 9 bases match TRBD1. The CDR3 loop spans 16 amino acids. Looked up from germline, CDR1 is MNHEY and CDR2 is SVGAGI. Trimming took 4 bases from V and 5 from J; bases not matched to a gene: 11. CDR3 sequence: CASSSRTGVDGTEAFF. The CDR3 coding sequence is TGTGCCAGCAGTTCTCGGACAGGGGTGGATGGAACTGAAGCTTTCTTT.

The V and J genes are TRBV3-1 (or the pseudogene TRBV3-2) and TRBJ1-4, with D perhaps TRBD1 (6 bases). CDR3 length: 15 residues. The germline V gene encodes CDR1 LGHDT and CDR2 YNNKEL (reference sequence). Trimming pared 2 bases from V and 5 bases from J, leaving 12 bases between. The CDR3 is CASSQQTGPNEKLFF. The CDR3 DNA is TGTGCCAGCAGCCAACAGACAGGACCCAATGAAAAACTGTTTTTT.

J is TRBJ2-4 and V is TRBV2, with 15 bases that match TRBD2. Germline assignment: CDR1 SNHLY and CDR2 FYNNEI. V shed 6 bases, J shed 7 bases, and the junction held 10 bases outside the gene matches. This CDR3 contains 17 residues. CDR3 nucleotides: TGTGCCAGCAGGGCCGGGACTAGCGGGAGGACGAGGAACATTCAGTACTTC. Protein product: CASRAGTSGRTRNIQYF.

A single count supports this clone. Here the CDR3 reads CASKTGIWGNTIYF. As DNA, the CDR3 is TGTGCCAGCAAAACAGGGATCTGGGGAAACACCATATATTTT. The V gene is TRBV6-5, the J gene TRBJ1-3; a weak D match, TRBD1 (6 bases). The CDR3 runs 14 residues. Per the germline V gene, CDR1 is MNHEY and CDR2 is SVGAGI. With 7 bases removed from V and 4 bases from J, the gap between germline ends came to 14 bases.